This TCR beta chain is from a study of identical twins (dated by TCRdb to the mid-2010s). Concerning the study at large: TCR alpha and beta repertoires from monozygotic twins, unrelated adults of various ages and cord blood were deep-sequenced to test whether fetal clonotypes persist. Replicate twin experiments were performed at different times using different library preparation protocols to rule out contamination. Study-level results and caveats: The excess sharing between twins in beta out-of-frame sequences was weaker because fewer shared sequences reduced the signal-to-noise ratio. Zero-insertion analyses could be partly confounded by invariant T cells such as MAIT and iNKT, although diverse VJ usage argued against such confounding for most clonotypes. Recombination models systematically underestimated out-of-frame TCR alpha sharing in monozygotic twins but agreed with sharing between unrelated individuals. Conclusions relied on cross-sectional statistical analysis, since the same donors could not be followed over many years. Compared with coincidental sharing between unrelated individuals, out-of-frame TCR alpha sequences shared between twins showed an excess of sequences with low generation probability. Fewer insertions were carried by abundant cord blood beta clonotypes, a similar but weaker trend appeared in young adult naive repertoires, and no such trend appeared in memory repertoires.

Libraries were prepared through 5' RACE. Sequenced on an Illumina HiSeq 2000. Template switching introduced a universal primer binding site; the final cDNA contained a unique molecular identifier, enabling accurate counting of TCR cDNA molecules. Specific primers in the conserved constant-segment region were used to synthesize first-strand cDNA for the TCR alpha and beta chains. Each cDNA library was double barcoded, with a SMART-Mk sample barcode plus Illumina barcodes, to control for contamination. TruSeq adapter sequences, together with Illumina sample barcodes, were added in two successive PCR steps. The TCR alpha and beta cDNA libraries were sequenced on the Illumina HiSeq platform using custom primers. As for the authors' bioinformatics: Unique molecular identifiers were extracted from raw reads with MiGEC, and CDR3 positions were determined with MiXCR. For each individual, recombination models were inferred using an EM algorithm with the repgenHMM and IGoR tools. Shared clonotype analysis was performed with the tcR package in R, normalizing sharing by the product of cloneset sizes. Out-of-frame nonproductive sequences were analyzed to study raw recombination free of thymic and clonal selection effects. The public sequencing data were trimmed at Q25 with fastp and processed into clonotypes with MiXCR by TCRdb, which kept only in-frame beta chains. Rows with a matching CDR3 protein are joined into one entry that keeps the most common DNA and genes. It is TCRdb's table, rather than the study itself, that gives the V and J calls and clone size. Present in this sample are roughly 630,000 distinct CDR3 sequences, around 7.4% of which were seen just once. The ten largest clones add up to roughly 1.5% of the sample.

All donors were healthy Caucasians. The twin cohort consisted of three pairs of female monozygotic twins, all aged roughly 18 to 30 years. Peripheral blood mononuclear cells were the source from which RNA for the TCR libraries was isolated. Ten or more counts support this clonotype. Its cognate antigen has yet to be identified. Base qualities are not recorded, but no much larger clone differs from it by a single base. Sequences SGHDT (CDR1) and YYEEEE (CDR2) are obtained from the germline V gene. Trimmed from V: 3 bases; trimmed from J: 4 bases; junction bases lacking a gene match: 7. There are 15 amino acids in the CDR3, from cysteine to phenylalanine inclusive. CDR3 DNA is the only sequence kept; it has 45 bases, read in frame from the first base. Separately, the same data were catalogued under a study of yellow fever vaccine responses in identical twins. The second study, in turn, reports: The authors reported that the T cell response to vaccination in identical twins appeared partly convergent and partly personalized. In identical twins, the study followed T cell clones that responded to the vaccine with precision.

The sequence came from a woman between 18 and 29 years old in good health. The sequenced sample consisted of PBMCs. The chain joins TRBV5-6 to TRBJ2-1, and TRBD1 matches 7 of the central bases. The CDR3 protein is CASSYPGQKYNEQFF. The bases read TGTGCCAGCAGCTATCCGGGACAGAAATACAATGAGCAGTTCTTC.